This T cell receptor beta chain is drawn from a study of radiation and T cells in renal cell carcinoma. Broader study findings: Top tumor clonotypes rose in blood 2 weeks post-radiation, then contracted. Top 100 clonotypes averaged around 50% in irradiated versus about 43% in nephrectomy-only tumors. Compared with controls, irradiated tumors had more, larger dominant CDR3 motifs.

Sequenced by immunoSEQ multiplex PCR; TCRdb stores in-frame clones only, minus some. The repertoire holds about 20,000 clones, with just over 60% as singletons. The treatment is: 15 Gy SBRT to primary tumor, nephrectomy 4 weeks later. Trimming at V came to 4 bases and at J to 5 bases, leaving 5 bases not matched to a gene. CDR3 length: 13 residues. CDR1 is MNHEY and CDR2 is SMNVEV in the germline V gene (reference sequence). A remark on this clone: Its antigen remains unknown.

Sequences were derived from tumor tissue, sampled from a patient whose treatment included radiotherapy and nephrectomy. The sequence was obtained from a woman in her sixties or seventies with renal cell carcinoma. The rearrangement links TRBV27 to TRBJ2-7, with 7 bases that match TRBD1. In nucleotides, the CDR3 is TGTGCCAGCAGTTACTCCGACAGGGACGAGCAGTACTTC. It encodes CASSYSDRDEQYF.